Following are 21 T cell receptor beta chains from one sample sequenced in a study of blood T cell repertoires in COVID-19. Generated by immunoSEQ multiplex PCR, the TCRdb table keeps only in-frame clones and is missing some. The sample holds 110,000 or so clones, roughly 84% seen once. What was sequenced was peripheral blood. These receptors all come from a woman in her 40s with acute or convalescent COVID-19.

The chain couples TRBV19 to TRBJ2-7; 9 nucleotides align to TRBD1. CDR3 length: 14 residues. V gave up 3 bases and J gave up 5 bases; unmatched junction bases: 5. Germline CDR1 and CDR2: LNHDA and SQIVND (reference sequence). The CDR3 region has the DNA TGTGCCAGTAGTATCAGGACAGGGGACGACGAGCAGTACTTC. This translates into CASSIRTGDDEQYF.

This sequence joins TRBV7-3 and TRBJ2-5; possible D gene TRBD2, 7 bases. This CDR3 comprises 15 residues. V was shortened by 0 bases and J by 5 bases, with 13 bases between the two germline ends. The germline CDR1 and CDR2 sequences are SGHTA and FQGTGA. The CDR3 region is CASSLTGGRDETQYF. CDR3 in DNA: TGTGCCAGCAGCTTAACGGGGGGGCGAGATGAGACCCAGTACTTC.

The V and J genes are TRBV2 and TRBJ2-2, with D possibly being TRBD2 (5 bases). V lost 8 bases, J lost 6 bases, and 13 bases lay in between. Germline CDR1 is SNHLY and CDR2 is FYNNEI. The CDR3 extends over 13 amino acids. CDR3 sequence: CASGSRVPGELFF. CDR3 nucleotide sequence: TGTGCCAGCGGGAGTAGGGTCCCCGGGGAGCTGTTTTTT.

The chain uses TRBV19 and TRBJ1-5; tentatively, D is TRBD1 (5 bases). The germline V gene has CDR1 LNHDA and CDR2 SQIVND (reference sequence). The CDR3 loop spans 13 amino acids. The V end lost 3 bases, the J end lost 9 bases, and 12 bases lay between the germline ends. CDR3 sequence (DNA): TGTGCCAGTAGTATGGAGGGGCGGTGGCCCCAGCATTTT. Amino acid sequence: CASSMEGRWPQHF.

The V call is TRBV5-1, the J call TRBJ1-2, with D perhaps matching TRBD1 (6 bases). The germline V and J ends were trimmed by 3 bases and 8 bases, with 11 bases remaining between them. The CDR3 is made up of 12 amino acids. Germline lookup yields CDR1 SGHRS and CDR2 YFSETQ. CDR3 region: CASSSQGFGYTF. CDR3 nucleotide sequence: TGCGCCAGCAGCTCCCAGGGGTTCGGCTACACCTTC.

This rearrangement joins TRBV15 to TRBJ1-2; D remains unclear. The CDR3 runs to 12 residues. Looked up from germline, CDR1 is LNHNV and CDR2 is YYDKDF (reference sequence). With 5 bases removed from V and 4 bases from J, the gap between germline ends came to 8 bases. The CDR3 coding sequence is TGTGCCACCAGCCGCTCCGGCTATGGCTACACCTTC. Encoded protein: CATSRSGYGYTF.

The chain couples TRBV3-1 (or the pseudogene TRBV3-2) to TRBJ2-7; 10 nucleotides line up with TRBD2. Germline V lookup: CDR1 LGHDT, CDR2 YNNKEL (reference sequence). The CDR3 totals 14 residues. J was trimmed by 7 bases and V by 2 bases; bases with no gene match: 5. The CDR3 sequence: CASSQSGGASEQYF. The CDR3 region has the DNA TGTGCCAGCAGCCAAAGCGGGGGGGCTTCTGAGCAGTACTTC.

V and J are TRBV5-6 and TRBJ1-2; TRBD1 might be the D (6 bases). The V end was cut by 1 base, the J end by 6 bases, with 10 bases between. The V gene's germline CDR1 is SGHDT and CDR2 YYEEEE. The CDR3 extends over 13 amino acids. Here the CDR3 DNA reads TGTGCCAGCAGCTTGCGGGCAGGGGATGGCTACACCTTC. This codes for CASSLRAGDGYTF.

The chain uses TRBV18 and TRBJ2-4; 7 bases map to TRBD2. J lost 8 bases, V lost 3 bases, and 4 bases had no gene match. There are 13 residues in the CDR3. The germline V gene has CDR1 KGHSH and CDR2 LQKENI. The CDR3 DNA follows: TGTGCCAGCTCACCCTTGGGAGGGGACATTCAGTACTTC. Its translation is CASSPLGGDIQYF. Full variable domain (remainder filled in from reference TRBV18 and TRBJ2-4): NAGVMQNPRHLVRRRGQEARLRCSPMKGHSHVYWYRQLPEEGLKFMVYLQKENIIDESGMPKERFSAEFPKEGPSILRIQQVVRGDSAAYFCASSPLGGDIQYFGAGTRLSVL.

The J gene is TRBJ2-3, the V gene TRBV6-6, with 8 bases lining up with TRBD2. CDR1 and CDR2 (germline): MNHNY, SVGAGI (reference sequence). This CDR3 contains 15 residues. J was trimmed by 5 bases and V by 7 bases; bases with no gene match: 11. In DNA form, the CDR3 reads TGTGCCAGCACTTCCCACGGGGGGGGCAAAGATACGCAGTATTTT. Translated: CASTSHGGGKDTQYF.

The chain links TRBV30 to TRBJ2-1; 8 bases line up with TRBD2. V lost 2 bases, J lost 0 bases, and 3 bases stayed unmatched. Per germline, CDR1 GTSNPN and CDR2 SVGIG (reference sequence). The CDR3 has 15 amino acids. The chain's CDR3 is CAWSRGGSSYNEQFF. The CDR3 nucleotides read TGTGCCTGGAGTCGGGGGGGGAGCTCCTACAATGAGCAGTTCTTC.

This clone was counted a single time. The chain employs TRBV7-2 and TRBJ1-2, with D possibly matching TRBD1 (5 bases). The CDR3 runs 14 residues. The germline V gene encodes CDR1 SGHTA and CDR2 FQGNSA. The V gene lost 1 base and the J gene lost 4 bases, with 10 bases spanning the gap. The CDR3 loop is CASSLVGAPYGYTF. CDR3 bases: TGTGCCAGCAGCTTAGTAGGGGCTCCCTATGGCTACACCTTC.

J is TRBJ2-3 and V is TRBV18, with 7 bases that match TRBD1. The V and J ends lost 3 bases and 1 base, in that order; junction bases with no gene match: 4. CDR1 is KGHSH, CDR2 LQKENI, per germline. The CDR3 totals 15 residues. This CDR3 is CASSPLQGRTDTQYF. The CDR3 DNA reads TGTGCCAGCTCACCTTTACAGGGGCGCACAGATACGCAGTATTTT. The variable domain in full, completed from reference TRBV18 and TRBJ2-3, reads NAGVMQNPRHLVRRRGQEARLRCSPMKGHSHVYWYRQLPEEGLKFMVYLQKENIIDESGMPKERFSAEFPKEGPSILRIQQVVRGDSAAYFCASSPLQGRTDTQYFGPGTRLTVL.

The V call is TRBV5-1, the J call TRBJ2-3; a weak D match, TRBD2 (6 bases). CDR1 and CDR2 from the germline V gene are SGHRS and YFSETQ. V was cut by 4 bases and J by 0 bases, with 12 bases left in between. The CDR3 is 15 amino acids. This chain's CDR3 is CASSPVGGSTDTQYF. The DNA of the CDR3 is TGCGCCAGCAGCCCCGTCGGGGGTAGCACAGATACGCAGTATTTT.

The chain combines TRBV18 with TRBJ1-1; D uncertain. Trimming pared 3 bases from V and 4 bases from J, leaving 15 bases between. CDR1 KGHSH and CDR2 LQKENI come from the germline V gene. The CDR3 length is 15 residues. The CDR3 loop is CASSPLPRLSTEAFF. As DNA, the CDR3 is TGTGCCAGCTCACCGCTACCCAGGTTATCCACTGAAGCTTTCTTT.

This chain links TRBV4-1 with TRBJ1-1, with D unclear. CDR3 length: 14 residues. CDR1 and CDR2 (germline): MGHRA, YSYEKL. Deletions cut 0 bases from V and 4 bases from J, with 9 bases between. The DNA for the CDR3 is TGCGCCAGCAGCCAAGATGGGAGAACCACTGAAGCTTTCTTT. It yields the protein CASSQDGRTTEAFF.

This chain uses TRBV30 with TRBJ1-2; D call uncertain. Trimming pared 1 base from V and 5 bases from J, leaving 5 bases between. Germline V CDR1 and CDR2: GTSNPN, SVGIG (reference sequence). The CDR3 totals 11 residues. The CDR3 DNA reads TGTGCCTGGAGTGGCAGTTATGGCTACACCTTC. It specifies CAWSGSYGYTF. Complete variable domain (other parts from reference TRBV30 and TRBJ1-2): SQTIHQWPATLVQPVGSPLSLECTVEGTSNPNLYWYRQAAGRGLQLLFYSVGIGQISSEVPQNLSASRPQDRQFILSSKKLLLSDSGFYLCAWSGSYGYTFGSGTRLTVV.

The V call is TRBV18, the J call TRBJ1-1; D gene unclear. Germline V gene data show CDR1 as KGHSH and CDR2 as LQKENI. The CDR3 is 12 residues long. Trimming shortened V by 3 bases and J by 9 bases, and 11 bases separated the two germline ends. This CDR3 is CASSPAGDQAFF. CDR3 sequence (DNA): TGTGCCAGCTCACCTGCCGGGGATCAAGCTTTCTTT.

This clone was recorded a few times. V gene TRBV29-1 combines with J gene TRBJ2-1, with D hard to call. V dropped 3 bases and J dropped 4 bases, with 7 bases sitting between them. The germline V gene encodes CDR1 SQVTM and CDR2 ANQGSEA. This CDR3 comprises 12 residues. This CDR3 is CSVDNSYNEQFF. CDR3 sequence (DNA): TGCAGCGTTGATAACAGTTACAATGAGCAGTTCTTC.

This chain uses TRBV9 with TRBJ1-2, with a possible D match to TRBD1 (6 bases). Trimming removed 3 bases from V and 8 bases from J, with 14 bases in between. The V gene's germline CDR1 is SGDLS and CDR2 YYNGEE. This CDR3 comprises 13 residues. The CDR3 DNA follows: TGTGCCAGCAGCGGAGGGACATACCGGGGCTACACCTTC. The encoded protein is CASSGGTYRGYTF.

The genes are TRBV27 and TRBJ2-7, with 8 nucleotides matching TRBD2. The CDR3 runs to 13 residues. The V gene's germline CDR1 is MNHEY and CDR2 SMNVEV (reference sequence). The J segment lost 3 bases and the V segment lost 8 bases, leaving 6 bases of the junction unmatched. CDR3 sequence: CASSNRGGYEQYF. The DNA for the CDR3 is TGTGCCAGCTCCAACCGGGGGGGCTACGAGCAGTACTTC.